One T cell receptor (beta chain) is described in this entry. Its target is unknown. Genomic DNA constituted the template upon which TCR beta VDJ and CDR3 profiling was performed. TCRdb reanalysed the reads using MiXCR and keeps one entry per CDR3 protein. Among 110,000 or so distinct CDR3 sequences listed, approximately 50% were seen once. The data were taken from a study of CD8+CD57+ T cells in acquired aplastic anemia. Study-wide context: Sorted CD4+ and CD8+ cells gave an average of roughly 3 ug of DNA.

It was patients with CD8+CD57+ cell expansion by flow cytometry who were chosen for sequencing. Patients had received no therapy at the time of blood sampling. Study findings and constraints: Overlapping CD8+ CDR3 repertoires of patients and controls contained roughly 27 shared sequences. Controls did not differ significantly from patients in CD8+ Simpson's diversity.

The receptor's source is a human donor with aplastic anemia. The sample taken for sequencing was sorted CD4+, CD8+, or CD8+CD57+ T cells (not recorded which) from PBMCs.

The CDR3 DNA is TGTGCCAGCCTGACAGCCGGAAAACTGTTTTTT. Its translation is CASLTAGKLFF. V gene TRBV2 combines with J gene TRBJ1-4, with D possibly TRBD1 on 5 matching bases. Germline CDR1 reads SNHLY; CDR2 reads FYNNEI. The V gene lost 8 bases and the J gene lost 10 bases, with 11 bases spanning the gap. The CDR3 covers 11 residues.